This T cell receptor (beta chain) emerged from a study of T cell repertoires in cytomegalovirus infection. Looking at the study overall: In the study, CMV epitopes included recently identified HLA-C-restricted and well-studied HLA-B-restricted ones. Through public TCR beta signatures, both CMV infection and matching HLA type were indicated.

Overall study results and limits: It was HLA-C-restricted CMV-specific TCR beta clonotypes that dominated the response ex vivo. Summed frequency of public TCR beta families distinguished CMV carriers with the relevant HLA.

TCRdb redid the calling of the reads with MiXCR, one entry per CDR3 protein. The sample contains 100,000 to 150,000 distinct CDR3 sequences, more than 25% of which appear only once. This clonotype was observed a few times. Its antigen is undetermined. The V and J ends lost 6 bases and 1 base, in that order; junction bases with no gene match: 6. CDR1 and CDR2 (germline): ENHRY, SYGVKD. CDR3 length: 15 residues. Source: CD8+ T cells from cultured PBMCs, taken from culture after CMV antigen stimulation. The clonotype comes from a human donor in good health (CMV status not recorded). Some clones in this sample may be carry-over from other donors' samples. This chain uses TRBV10-3 with TRBJ1-1, with 9 bases aligning to TRBD1. Written as DNA, the CDR3 is TGTGCCATCAGGGGACAGGGTGGTGGGAACACTGAAGCTTTCTTT. Translating gives CAIRGQGGGNTEAFF.